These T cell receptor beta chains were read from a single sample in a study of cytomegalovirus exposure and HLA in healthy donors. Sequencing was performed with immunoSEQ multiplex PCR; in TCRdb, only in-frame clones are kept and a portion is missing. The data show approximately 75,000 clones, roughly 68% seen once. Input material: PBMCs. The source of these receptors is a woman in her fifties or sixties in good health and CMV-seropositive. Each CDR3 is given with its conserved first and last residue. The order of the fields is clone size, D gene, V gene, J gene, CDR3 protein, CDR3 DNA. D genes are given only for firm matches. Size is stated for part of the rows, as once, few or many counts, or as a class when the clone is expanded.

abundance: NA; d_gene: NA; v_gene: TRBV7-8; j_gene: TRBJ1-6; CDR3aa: CASSLPGSSPLHF; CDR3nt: TGTGCCAGCAGCTTACCAGGCTCCTCACCCCTCCACTTT
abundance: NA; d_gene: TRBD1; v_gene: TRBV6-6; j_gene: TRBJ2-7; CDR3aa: CASGWDSYEQYF; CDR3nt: TGTGCCAGCGGCTGGGACAGCTACGAGCAGTACTTC
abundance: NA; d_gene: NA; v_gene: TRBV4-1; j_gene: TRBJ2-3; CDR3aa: CASSQRGGAGGTDTQYF; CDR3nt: TGCGCCAGCAGCCAACGGGGCGGGGCAGGGGGGACAGATACGCAGTATTTT
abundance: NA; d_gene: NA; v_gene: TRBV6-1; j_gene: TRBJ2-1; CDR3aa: CASRYEGSYNEQFF; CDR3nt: TGTGCCAGCAGGTACGAGGGCAGTTACAATGAGCAGTTCTTC
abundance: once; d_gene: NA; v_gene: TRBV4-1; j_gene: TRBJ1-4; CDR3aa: CASSQTEEWDEKLFF; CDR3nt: TGCGCCAGCAGCCAGACGGAGGAATGGGATGAAAAACTGTTTTTT
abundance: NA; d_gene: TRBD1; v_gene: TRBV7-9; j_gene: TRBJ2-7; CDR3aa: CASSPGTGSYEQYF; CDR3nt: TGTGCCAGCAGTCCCGGGACAGGTTCCTACGAGCAGTACTTC
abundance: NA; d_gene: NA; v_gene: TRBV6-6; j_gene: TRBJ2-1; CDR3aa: CASSYGGVPEQFF; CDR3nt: TGTGCCAGCAGTTACGGAGGGGTTCCTGAGCAGTTCTTC
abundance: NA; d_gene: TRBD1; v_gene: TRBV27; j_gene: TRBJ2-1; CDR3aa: CASSSGQGAYEQFF; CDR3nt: TGTGCCAGCAGTTCCGGACAGGGGGCCTATGAGCAGTTCTTC
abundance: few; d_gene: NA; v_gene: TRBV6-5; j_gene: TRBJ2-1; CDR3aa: CASSAGQSYNEQFF; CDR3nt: TGTGCCAGCAGCGCGGGACAGTCCTACAATGAGCAGTTCTTC
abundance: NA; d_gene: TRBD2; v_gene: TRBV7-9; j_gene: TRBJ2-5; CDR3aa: CASSSGWAGEETQYF; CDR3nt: TGTGCCAGCAGCTCAGGTTGGGCGGGAGAAGAGACCCAGTACTTC
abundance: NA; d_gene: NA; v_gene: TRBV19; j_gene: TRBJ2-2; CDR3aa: CASKGGGYTGELFF; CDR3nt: TGTGCCAGTAAAGGAGGGGGCTACACCGGGGAGCTGTTTTTT
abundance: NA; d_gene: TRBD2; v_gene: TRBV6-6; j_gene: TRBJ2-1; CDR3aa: CASSPLGTSGYNEQFF; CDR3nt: TGTGCCAGCAGTCCTCTGGGGACTAGCGGTTACAATGAGCAGTTCTTC
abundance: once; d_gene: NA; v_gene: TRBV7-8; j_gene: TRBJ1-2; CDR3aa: CASSPRVSVYGYTF; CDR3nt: TGTGCCAGCAGCCCGCGGGTCTCCGTTTATGGCTACACCTTC
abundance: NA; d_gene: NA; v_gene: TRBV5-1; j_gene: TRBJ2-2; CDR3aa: CASSPTQGAGELFF; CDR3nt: TGCGCCAGCAGCCCCACCCAGGGTGCCGGGGAGCTGTTTTTT
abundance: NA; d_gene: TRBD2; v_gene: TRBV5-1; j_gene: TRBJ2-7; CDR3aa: CASSLNPAGRWEQYF; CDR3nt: TGCGCCAGCAGCTTGAACCCAGCGGGGCGGTGGGAGCAGTACTTC
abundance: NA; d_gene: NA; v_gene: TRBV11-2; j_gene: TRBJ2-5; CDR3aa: CASSLWRGREETQYF; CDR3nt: TGTGCCAGCAGCTTATGGCGGGGAAGGGAAGAGACCCAGTACTTC
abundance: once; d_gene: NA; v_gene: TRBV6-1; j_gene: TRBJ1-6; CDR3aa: CASSETHTSYNSPLHF; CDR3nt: TGTGCCAGCAGTGAAACGCACACCTCCTATAATTCACCCCTCCACTTT
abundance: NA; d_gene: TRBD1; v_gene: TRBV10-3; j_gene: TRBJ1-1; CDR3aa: CATRGQGNTEAFF; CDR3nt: TGTGCCACCAGGGGACAGGGGAACACTGAAGCTTTCTTT
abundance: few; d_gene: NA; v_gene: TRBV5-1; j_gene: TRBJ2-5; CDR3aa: CASSLGDSQETQYF; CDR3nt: TGCGCCAGCAGCTTGGGAGACAGTCAAGAGACCCAGTACTTC
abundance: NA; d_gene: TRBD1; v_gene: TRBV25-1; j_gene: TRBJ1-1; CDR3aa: CASSRQGMNTEAFF; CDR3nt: TGTGCCAGCAGTAGACAGGGGATGAACACTGAAGCTTTCTTT
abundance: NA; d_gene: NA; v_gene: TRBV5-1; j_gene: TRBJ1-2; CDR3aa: CASSLVEAHYGYTF; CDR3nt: TGCGCCAGCAGCTTGGTCGAAGCTCACTATGGCTACACCTTC
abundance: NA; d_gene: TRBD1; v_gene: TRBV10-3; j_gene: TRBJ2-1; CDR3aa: CAISRQGNEQFF; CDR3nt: TGTGCCATCAGTCGACAGGGAAATGAGCAGTTCTTC
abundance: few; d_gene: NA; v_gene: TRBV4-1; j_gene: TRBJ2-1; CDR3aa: CASSQEQRKQFF; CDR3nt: TGCGCCAGCAGCCAAGAACAAAGAAAACAGTTCTTC
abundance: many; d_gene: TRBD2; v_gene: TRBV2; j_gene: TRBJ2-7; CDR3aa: CASLSGLAGVEQYF; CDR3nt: TGTGCCAGCTTATCCGGACTAGCGGGAGTCGAGCAGTACTTC
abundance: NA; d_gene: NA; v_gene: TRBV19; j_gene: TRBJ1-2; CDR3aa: CASSIGQAYGYTF; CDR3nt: TGTGCCAGTAGTATAGGGCAGGCATATGGCTACACCTTC
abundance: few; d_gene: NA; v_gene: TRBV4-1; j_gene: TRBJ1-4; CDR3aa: CASSRNTGEKLFF; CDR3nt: TGCGCCAGCAGCCGAAATACAGGGGAAAAACTGTTTTTT
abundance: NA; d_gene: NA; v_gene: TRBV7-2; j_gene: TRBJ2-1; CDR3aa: CASSLAGRRVRNEQFF; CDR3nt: TGTGCCAGCAGCTTAGCGGGCAGGAGGGTTAGGAATGAGCAGTTCTTC
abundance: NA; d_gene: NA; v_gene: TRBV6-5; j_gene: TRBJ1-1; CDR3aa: CASSEGGTNTEAFF; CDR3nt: TGTGCCAGCAGTGAAGGGGGTACGAACACTGAAGCTTTCTTT
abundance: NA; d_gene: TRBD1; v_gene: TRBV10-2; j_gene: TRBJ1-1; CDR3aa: CASRFNRGMNTEAFF; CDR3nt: TGCGCCAGCAGATTTAACAGGGGGATGAACACTGAAGCTTTCTTT
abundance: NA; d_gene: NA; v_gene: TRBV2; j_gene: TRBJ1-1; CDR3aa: CASSEHLGGAFF; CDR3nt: TGTGCCAGCAGTGAACACTTGGGGGGGGCTTTCTTT
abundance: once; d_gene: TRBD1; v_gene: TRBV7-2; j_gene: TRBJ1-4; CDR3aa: CASSRTSDRGVEKLFF; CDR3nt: TGTGCCAGCAGCCGCACCTCGGACAGGGGGGTTGAAAAACTGTTTTTT
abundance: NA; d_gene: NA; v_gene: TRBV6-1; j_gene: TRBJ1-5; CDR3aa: CASSDLRVFQPQHF; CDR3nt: TGTGCCAGCAGTGACCTCAGGGTCTTCCAGCCCCAGCATTTT
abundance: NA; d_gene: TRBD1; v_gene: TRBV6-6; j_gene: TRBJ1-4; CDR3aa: CASSRDSDEKLFF; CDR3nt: TGTGCCAGCAGCCGGGACAGCGATGAAAAACTGTTTTTT
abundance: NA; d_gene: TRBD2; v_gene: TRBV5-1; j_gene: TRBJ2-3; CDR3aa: CASRRRLASDTQYF; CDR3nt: TGCGCCAGCAGGAGGAGACTAGCCTCAGATACGCAGTATTTT
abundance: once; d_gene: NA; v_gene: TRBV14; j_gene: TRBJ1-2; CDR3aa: CASSQLTDSWGSYGYTF; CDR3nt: TGTGCCAGCAGCCAGCTAACTGACAGTTGGGGAAGCTATGGCTACACCTTC
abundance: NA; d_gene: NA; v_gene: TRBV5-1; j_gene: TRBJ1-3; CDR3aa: CASSLDRGGGNTIYF; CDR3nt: TGCGCCAGCAGCTTGGATCGGGGAGGAGGAAACACCATATATTTT
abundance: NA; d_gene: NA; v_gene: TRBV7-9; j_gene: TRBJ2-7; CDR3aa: CASSLGQVSYEQYF; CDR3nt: TGTGCCAGCAGCTTAGGGCAGGTGTCCTACGAGCAGTACTTC
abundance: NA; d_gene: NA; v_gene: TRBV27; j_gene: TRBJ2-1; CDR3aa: CASSLSRVSNNEQFF; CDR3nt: TGTGCCAGCAGTTTATCGCGGGTATCGAACAATGAGCAGTTCTTC
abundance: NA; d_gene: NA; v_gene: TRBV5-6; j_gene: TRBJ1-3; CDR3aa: CASSSQRGNSGNTIYF; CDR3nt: TGTGCCAGCAGCTCCCAAAGAGGCAACTCTGGAAACACCATATATTTT
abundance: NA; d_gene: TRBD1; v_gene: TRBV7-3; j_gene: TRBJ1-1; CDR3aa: CASSPGGTGGVNTEAFF; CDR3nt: TGTGCCAGCAGCCCTGGGGGGACAGGGGGCGTGAACACTGAAGCTTTCTTT
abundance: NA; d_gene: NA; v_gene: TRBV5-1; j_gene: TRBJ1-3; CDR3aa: CASSLAGGTGNTIYF; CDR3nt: TGCGCCAGCAGCTTGGCCGGGGGTACTGGAAACACCATATATTTT
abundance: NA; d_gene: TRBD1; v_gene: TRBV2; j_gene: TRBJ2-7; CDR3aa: CASNRDRVDEQYF; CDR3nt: TGTGCCAGCAACCGGGACAGGGTCGACGAGCAGTACTTC
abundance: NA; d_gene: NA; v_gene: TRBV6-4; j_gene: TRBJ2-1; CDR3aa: CASSDSRLAPEQFF; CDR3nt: TGTGCCAGCAGTGACTCGAGGCTAGCGCCTGAGCAGTTCTTC
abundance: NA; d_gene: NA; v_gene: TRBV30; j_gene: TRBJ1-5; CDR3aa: CAWSSGSLLGANQPQHF; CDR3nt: TGTGCCTGGTCCTCCGGTAGCTTATTAGGGGCAAATCAGCCCCAGCATTTT
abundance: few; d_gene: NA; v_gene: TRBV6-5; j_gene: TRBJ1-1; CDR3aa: CASSYFDRNTEAFF; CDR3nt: TGTGCCAGCAGTTACTTTGACAGGAACACTGAAGCTTTCTTT
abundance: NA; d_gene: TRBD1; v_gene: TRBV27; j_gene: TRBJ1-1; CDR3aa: CASSFQGARGTEAFF; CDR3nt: TGTGCCAGCAGTTTTCAGGGGGCGCGGGGCACTGAAGCTTTCTTT
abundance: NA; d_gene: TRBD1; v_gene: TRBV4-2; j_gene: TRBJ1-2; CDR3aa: CASSQNSGTGHGYTF; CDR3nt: TGTGCCAGCAGCCAAAATTCCGGGACAGGGCACGGCTACACCTTC
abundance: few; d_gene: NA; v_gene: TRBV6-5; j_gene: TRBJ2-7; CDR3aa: CASSLGHSEQYF; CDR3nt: TGTGCCAGCAGCCTAGGACATAGCGAGCAGTACTTC
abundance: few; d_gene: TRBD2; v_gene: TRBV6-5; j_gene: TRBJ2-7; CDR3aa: CASSIAGTTYEQYF; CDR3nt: TGTGCCAGCAGTATTGCCGGGACTACCTACGAGCAGTACTTC
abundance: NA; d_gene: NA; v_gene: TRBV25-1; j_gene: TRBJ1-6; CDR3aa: CVFSGAGSPLHF; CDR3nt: TGTGTCTTCTCAGGGGCTGGTTCACCCCTCCACTTT
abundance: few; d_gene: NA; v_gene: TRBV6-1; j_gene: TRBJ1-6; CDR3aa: CASMKRDSYNSPLHF; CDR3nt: TGTGCCAGCATGAAGAGAGACTCCTATAATTCACCCCTCCACTTT
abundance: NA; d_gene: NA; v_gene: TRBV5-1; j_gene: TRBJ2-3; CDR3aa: CASSFWGEPTDTQYF; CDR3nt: TGCGCCAGCAGCTTCTGGGGCGAACCCACAGATACGCAGTATTTT
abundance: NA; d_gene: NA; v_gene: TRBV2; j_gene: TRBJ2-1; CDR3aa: CASTEVGYNEQFF; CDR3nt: TGTGCCAGCACCGAGGTTGGATACAATGAGCAGTTCTTC
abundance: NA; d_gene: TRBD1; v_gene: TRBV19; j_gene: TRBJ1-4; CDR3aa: CASSLSRGREKLFF; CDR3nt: TGTGCCAGTAGTTTGTCCAGGGGGCGAGAAAAACTGTTTTTT
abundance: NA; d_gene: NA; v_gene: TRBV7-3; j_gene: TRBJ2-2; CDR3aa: CASSPPAGTGELFF; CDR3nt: TGTGCCAGCAGCCCCCCGGCGGGCACCGGGGAGCTGTTTTTT
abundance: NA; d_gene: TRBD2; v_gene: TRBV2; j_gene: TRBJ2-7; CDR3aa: CASRGTIYEQYF; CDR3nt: TGTGCCAGCAGAGGGACTATCTACGAGCAGTACTTC
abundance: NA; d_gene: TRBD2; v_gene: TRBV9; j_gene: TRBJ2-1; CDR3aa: CASSVGLAGFNEQFF; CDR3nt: TGTGCCAGCAGCGTAGGACTAGCGGGGTTCAATGAGCAGTTCTTC
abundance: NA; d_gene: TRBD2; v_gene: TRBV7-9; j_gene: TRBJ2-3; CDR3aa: CASSPGGARTDTQYF; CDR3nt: TGTGCCAGCAGCCCCGGGGGGGCGCGGACAGATACGCAGTATTTT
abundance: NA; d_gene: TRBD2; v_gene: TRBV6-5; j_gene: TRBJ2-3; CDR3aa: CASSYIAGGFADTQYF; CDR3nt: TGTGCCAGCAGTTACATAGCGGGAGGGTTCGCAGATACGCAGTATTTT